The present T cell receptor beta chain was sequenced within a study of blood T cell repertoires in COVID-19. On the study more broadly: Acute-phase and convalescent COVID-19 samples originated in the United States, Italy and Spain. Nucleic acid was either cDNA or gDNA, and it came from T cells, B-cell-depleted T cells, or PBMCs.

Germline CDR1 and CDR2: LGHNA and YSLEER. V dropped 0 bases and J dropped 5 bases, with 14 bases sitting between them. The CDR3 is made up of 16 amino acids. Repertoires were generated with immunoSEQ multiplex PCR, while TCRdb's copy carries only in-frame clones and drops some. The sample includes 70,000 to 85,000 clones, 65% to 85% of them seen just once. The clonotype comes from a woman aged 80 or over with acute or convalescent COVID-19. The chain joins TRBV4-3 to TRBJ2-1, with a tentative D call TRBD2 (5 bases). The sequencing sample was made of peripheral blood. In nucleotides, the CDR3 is TGCGCCAGCAGCCAAGAAGGGCTAGCCGGAGACAATGAGCAGTTCTTC. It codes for CASSQEGLAGDNEQFF.